Listed here is a single TCR beta chain. Its antigen is unknown. This record comes from a study of cytomegalovirus exposure and HLA in healthy donors. PCR primers comprised 60 Vbeta and 13 Jbeta primers. The repertoire was sequenced with immunoSEQ multiplex PCR; TCRdb's copy has only in-frame clones and lacks some. The data contain about 140,000 clones, nearly 90% of them singletons. Overall study findings and caveats: Most of the TCR beta V segments (in an earlier analysis) were productive either about 87% or about 30% of the time. In a later analysis, common viral pathogens appeared linked to several of the most significant clusters.

V was pared by 5 bases and J by 11 bases, with 19 bases between. This CDR3 is built from 14 residues. From germline, CDR1 is SGHNT and CDR2 YENEEA. This chain links TRBV11-3 with TRBJ2-1, with D maybe TRBD1 (7 bases). Sample: PBMCs. The receptor comes from a woman aged 40 to 49 in good health and CMV-seronegative. The CDR3 reads CASSPQGLANKQFF. DNA of the CDR3: TGTGCCAGCAGCCCACAGGGGCTAGCGAACAAGCAGTTCTTC.